This record concerns one T cell receptor (beta chain) sequence. The CDR3 runs to 16 residues. The V gene lost 4 bases and the J gene lost 10 bases, with 20 bases spanning the gap. CDR1 is SGHVS, CDR2 FQNEAQ, per germline. Here immunoSEQ multiplex PCR was the method, and the copy in TCRdb shows in-frame clones only, minus some. The sample records just under 60,000 clones, about 95% being singletons. The record originates from a study of technical replicates of blood from several donors. Sequencing was carried out using PBMCs. The chain recombines TRBV7-8 with TRBJ1-6; D is ambiguous. The TCR was taken from a human donor in good health. Some clones in this sample may be carry-over from other donors' samples. The DNA for the CDR3 is TGTGCCAGCAGCTCCACCGCCCTGCCTAGCCTCTCACCCCTCCACTTT. Translation gives CASSSTALPSLSPLHF.